A single sample is the source of the 23 T cell receptor beta chains below, sequenced in a study of radiation and T cells in renal cell carcinoma. The assay was immunoSEQ multiplex PCR, and TCRdb's table has in-frame clones only and misses some. The sample yields about 49,000 clones, around 83% seen once. Time point here: baseline pretreatment blood. Treatment meaning: 15 Gy SBRT to primary tumor, nephrectomy 4 weeks later. Material: blood, obtained from a patient whose treatment included radiotherapy and nephrectomy. The receptor source for this set is a woman aged 70-85 years with renal cell carcinoma.

This sequence joins TRBV20-1 and TRBJ1-3; TRBD1 might be the D (5 bases). CDR3 length: 11 amino acids. Germline V gene lookup returns CDR1 DFQATT and CDR2 SNEGSKA (reference sequence). The germline V and J ends were trimmed by 5 bases and 7 bases, with 9 bases remaining between them. The CDR3 protein is CSAPRGNTIYF. The CDR3 nucleotides are TGCAGTGCTCCGCGGGGGAACACCATATATTTT.

CDR3 region: CASSPPSGGVGDTQYF. CDR3 nucleotide sequence: TGTGCCAGCAGTCCCCCTAGCGGGGGGGTAGGAGATACGCAGTATTTT. The chain links TRBV2 to TRBJ2-3; the match to TRBD2 covers 12 bases. V was clipped by 5 bases and J by 5 bases; unmatched bases: 8. CDR1 and CDR2 (germline): SNHLY, FYNNEI. The CDR3 sequence is 16 residues long.

This clone has just a few counts. The chain recombines TRBV7-8 with TRBJ1-6, with D perhaps matching TRBD1 (5 bases). V lost 0 bases, J lost 9 bases, and 15 bases lay in between. Germline values: CDR1 SGHVS, CDR2 FQNEAQ. The CDR3 loop spans 16 amino acids. CDR3 coding DNA: TGTGCCAGCAGCTTAGCAGCTCGGGGGGTTAGTTCACCCCTCCACTTT. This encodes CASSLAARGVSSPLHF. Together with reference TRBV7-8 and TRBJ1-6, the CDR3 gives the full variable domain: GAGVSQSPRYKVAKRGQDVALRCDPISGHVSLFWYQQALGQGPEFLTYFQNEAQLDKSGLPSDRFFAERPEGSVSTLKIQRTQQEDSAVYLCASSLAARGVSSPLHFGNGTRLTVT.

Only one count was recorded for this clone. The rearrangement joins TRBV28 to TRBJ1-1; D uncertain. Per germline, CDR1 MDHEN and CDR2 SYDVKM. Trimming took off 1 base at V and 1 base at J, with 4 bases between the two ends. The CDR3 consists of 13 residues. For the CDR3, the DNA is TGTGCCAGCAGTTTATCAGGGAACACTGAAGCTTTCTTT. Protein: CASSLSGNTEAFF.

The chain links TRBV5-1 to TRBJ2-3; 9 bases align to TRBD1. The V gene's germline CDR1 is SGHRS and CDR2 YFSETQ. The CDR3 is made up of 14 amino acids. The ends lost 9 bases at V and 4 bases at J; junction bases unmatched: 9. For the CDR3, the DNA is TGCGCCACGCCCCGGGACAGGGCAGCAGATACGCAGTATTTT. Protein: CATPRDRAADTQYF.

This chain uses TRBV7-8 with TRBJ1-5; 7 bases map to TRBD1. The CDR3 contains 17 residues. The germline V gene encodes CDR1 SGHVS and CDR2 FQNEAQ. V lost 4 bases, J lost 0 bases, and 9 bases stayed unmatched. The CDR3 region is CASSSGRTGYSNQPQHF. CDR3 coding DNA: TGTGCCAGCAGCTCCGGCCGGACAGGTTATAGCAATCAGCCCCAGCATTTT.

The CDR3, as DNA: TGTGCCATCAGTGAGACCTGGGGGGTCACTGGAAACACCATATATTTT. Encoded protein: CAISETWGVTGNTIYF. This chain connects TRBV10-3 to TRBJ1-3, with D possibly matching TRBD1 (5 bases). Germline V lookup: CDR1 ENHRY, CDR2 SYGVKD. The CDR3 has 16 residues. V lost 2 bases, J lost 2 bases, and 13 bases lay in between.

V usage is TRBV7-3 and J usage is TRBJ2-2; TRBD2 agrees at 9 bases. V was clipped by 5 bases and J by 1 base; unmatched bases: 5. The germline CDR1 and CDR2 sequences are SGHTA and FQGTGA. The CDR3 extends over 16 amino acids. The DNA for the CDR3 is TGTGCCAGCAGCCCCTTAGCGGGGGTGAACACCGGGGAGCTGTTTTTT. Translation gives CASSPLAGVNTGELFF.

V and J are TRBV6-6 and TRBJ2-1, with D possibly matching TRBD2 (6 bases). CDR1 MNHNY and CDR2 SVGAGI come from the germline V gene (reference sequence). This CDR3 has 15 amino acids. Trimming took 6 bases from V and 8 from J, leaving 20 bases between them. As DNA, the CDR3 is TGTGCCAGCAGACCGGACCTGGGGCGGAGGGATGAGCAGTTCTTC. Protein product: CASRPDLGRRDEQFF.

The rearrangement joins TRBV7-8 to TRBJ1-1; TRBD1 might be the D (5 bases). The CDR3 contains 14 residues. Looked up from germline, CDR1 is SGHVS and CDR2 is FQNEAQ. V was pared by 1 base and J by 5 bases, with 11 bases between. The chain's CDR3 is CASSLDTGRTEAFF. The CDR3 DNA reads as TGTGCCAGCAGCTTAGATACAGGACGGACTGAAGCTTTCTTT.

This clone has ten or more counts. The rearrangement links TRBV5-1 to TRBJ1-1; D is ambiguous. The V and J ends lost 2 bases and 5 bases respectively, with 10 bases between them. The CDR3 runs 13 residues. The germline V gene encodes CDR1 SGHRS and CDR2 YFSETQ. The CDR3 is CASSFEELTEAFF. In DNA form, the CDR3 reads TGCGCCAGCAGCTTTGAGGAATTGACTGAAGCTTTCTTT.

The V call is TRBV7-6, the J call TRBJ2-3; 11 bases are a match to TRBD2. CDR3 size: 19 residues. Trimming removed 5 bases from V and 9 bases from J; junction bases left unmatched: 22. Germline CDR1 and CDR2: SGHVS and FNYEAQ. CDR3 sequence (DNA): TGTGCCAGCAGCCTAGGCCCCGCGCTAGCGGGGGGTCGACAAGGGACGCAGTATTTT. The encoded protein is CASSLGPALAGGRQGTQYF.

CDR3 amino acids: CASSPPAGGAAGELFF. DNA of the CDR3: TGCGCCAGCAGCCCGCCTGCGGGGGGGGCAGCCGGGGAGCTGTTTTTT. V gene TRBV5-1 combines with J gene TRBJ2-2; 9 nucleotides align to TRBD2. Germline assignment: CDR1 SGHRS and CDR2 YFSETQ. The CDR3 extends over 16 amino acids. J was trimmed by 6 bases and V by 4 bases; bases with no gene match: 10.

V gene TRBV9 combines with J gene TRBJ2-3, with D hard to call. Germline CDR1 reads SGDLS; CDR2 reads YYNGEE. V lost 4 bases to trimming and J lost 2 bases, with 14 bases between them. The CDR3 is made up of 15 amino acids. DNA of the CDR3: TGTGCCAGCAGCTCCAACGGAAGGGCCACAGATACGCAGTATTTT. Encoded protein: CASSSNGRATDTQYF.

CDR3 in DNA: TGTGCCATCTTTAGGGGGAGGACACCGAACTCCTACGAGCAGTACTTC. It codes for CAIFRGRTPNSYEQYF. The chain is built from TRBV27 and TRBJ2-7, with D possibly called TRBD1 or TRBD2 (6 bases each). The germline gives CDR1 MNHEY, CDR2 SMNVEV (reference sequence). This CDR3 has 16 residues. Trimming shortened V by 10 bases and J by 0 bases, and 22 bases separated the two germline ends.

The rearrangement joins TRBV7-2 to TRBJ1-5; the D is unclear. The CDR3 loop spans 12 amino acids. CDR1 SGHTA and CDR2 FQGNSA come from the germline V gene. The V end was cut by 4 bases, the J end by 9 bases, with 10 bases between. The CDR3: CASSSPLGPQHF. Written as DNA, the CDR3 is TGTGCCAGCAGCTCCCCCCTGGGGCCCCAGCATTTT. Supplemented by reference TRBV7-2 and TRBJ1-5, the full variable domain reads GAGVSQSPSNKVTEKGKDVELRCDPISGHTALYWYRQSLGQGLEFLIYFQGNSAPDKSGLPSDRFSAERTGGSVSTLTIQRTQQEDSAVYLCASSSPLGPQHFGDGTRLSIL.

The rearrangement uses TRBV7-9 and TRBJ1-1; a weak D match, TRBD1 (6 bases). Trimming pared 5 bases from V and 1 base from J, leaving 14 bases between. The germline V gene encodes CDR1 SEHNR and CDR2 FQNEAQ (reference sequence). This CDR3 has 15 residues. CDR3 loop: CASSISGQRNTEAFF. The CDR3 DNA sequence: TGTGCCAGCAGCATAAGTGGACAGCGGAACACTGAAGCTTTCTTT.

The gene calls are TRBV7-9 and TRBJ2-5; 14 bases agree with TRBD2. The CDR3 totals 14 residues. Germline V gives CDR1 SEHNR, CDR2 FQNEAQ (reference sequence). The ends lost 5 bases at V and 5 bases at J; junction bases unmatched: 1. The CDR3 nucleotides are TGTGCCAGCAGCCGGACTAGCGGGGGGGAGACCCAGTACTTC. Translated: CASSRTSGGETQYF.

This clone came up a few times. The CDR3 region is CASSDKQGGLESPLHF. The DNA for the CDR3 is TGTGCCAGTAGTGATAAACAGGGTGGCTTGGAATCACCCCTCCACTTT. The chain joins TRBV19 to TRBJ1-6, with TRBD1 as a possible D gene (6 bases). Germline CDR1 and CDR2: LNHDA and SQIVND (reference sequence). Deletions cut 5 bases from V and 10 bases from J, with 21 bases between. CDR3 length: 16 amino acids. Based on the CDR3 plus reference TRBV19 and TRBJ1-6, the full variable domain is DGGITQSPKYLFRKEGQNVTLSCEQNLNHDAMYWYRQDPGQGLRLIYYSQIVNDFQKGDIAEGYSVSREKKESFPLTVTSAQKNPTAFYLCASSDKQGGLESPLHFGNGTRLTVT.

This clone was counted between two and nine times. This chain uses TRBV10-3 with TRBJ2-7, with D hard to call. CDR1 ENHRY and CDR2 SYGVKD come from the germline V gene. This CDR3 has 14 amino acids. V was cut by 6 bases and J by 2 bases, with 14 bases left in between. The DNA of the CDR3 is TGTGCCATCAGCTCTGGCAGTGGCACCTACGAGCAGTACTTC. Its protein is CAISSGSGTYEQYF.

The rearrangement joins TRBV15 to TRBJ2-1; no clear D gene. Germline assignment: CDR1 LNHNV and CDR2 YYDKDF (reference sequence). The CDR3 is 16 amino acids. Trimming left V 5 bases short and J 0 bases short, with 14 bases between. The CDR3 region has the DNA TGTGCCACCAGCTCTCCCTCGCTGAGCTCCTACAATGAGCAGTTCTTC. Its protein is CATSSPSLSSYNEQFF.

The V gene is TRBV7-2, the J gene TRBJ1-5; a weak D match, TRBD1 (5 bases). From germline, CDR1 is SGHTA and CDR2 FQGNSA. This CDR3 spans 13 amino acids. Deletions cut 5 bases from V and 9 bases from J, with 14 bases between. CDR3: CASSAGPDWPQHF. The CDR3 bases are TGTGCCAGCAGCGCGGGACCTGATTGGCCCCAGCATTTT. The full variable domain, rest sourced from reference TRBV7-2 and TRBJ1-5, is GAGVSQSPSNKVTEKGKDVELRCDPISGHTALYWYRQSLGQGLEFLIYFQGNSAPDKSGLPSDRFSAERTGGSVSTLTIQRTQQEDSAVYLCASSAGPDWPQHFGDGTRLSIL.

The rearrangement joins TRBV5-1 to TRBJ2-2; the D gene is possibly TRBD1 (6 bases). V dropped 4 bases and J dropped 1 base, with 11 bases sitting between them. Germline V gene data show CDR1 as SGHRS and CDR2 as YFSETQ. This CDR3 is 15 amino acids long. CDR3 sequence: CASSPSGQNTGELFF. CDR3 DNA: TGCGCCAGCAGCCCATCGGGACAGAACACCGGGGAGCTGTTTTTT. Together with reference TRBV5-1 and TRBJ2-2, the CDR3 gives the full variable domain: KAGVTQTPRYLIKTRGQQVTLSCSPISGHRSVSWYQQTPGQGLQFLFEYFSETQRNKGNFPGRFSGRQFSNSRSEMNVSTLELGDSALYLCASSPSGQNTGELFFGEGSRLTVL.